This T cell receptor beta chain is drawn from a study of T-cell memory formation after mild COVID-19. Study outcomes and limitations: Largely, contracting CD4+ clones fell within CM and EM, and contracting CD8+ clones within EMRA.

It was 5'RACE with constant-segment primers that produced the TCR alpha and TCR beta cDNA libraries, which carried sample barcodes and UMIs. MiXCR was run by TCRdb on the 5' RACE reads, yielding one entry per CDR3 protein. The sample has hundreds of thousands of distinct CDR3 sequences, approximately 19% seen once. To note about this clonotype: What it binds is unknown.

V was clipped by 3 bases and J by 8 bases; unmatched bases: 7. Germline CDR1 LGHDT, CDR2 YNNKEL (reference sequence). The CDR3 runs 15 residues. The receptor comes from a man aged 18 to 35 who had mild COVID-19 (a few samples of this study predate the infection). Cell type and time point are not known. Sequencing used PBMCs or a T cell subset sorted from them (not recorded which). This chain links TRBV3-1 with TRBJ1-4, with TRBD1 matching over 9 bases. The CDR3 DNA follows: TGTGCCAGCAGCCATTCCGACAGGGGGAACGAAAAACTGTTTTTT. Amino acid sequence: CASSHSDRGNEKLFF.